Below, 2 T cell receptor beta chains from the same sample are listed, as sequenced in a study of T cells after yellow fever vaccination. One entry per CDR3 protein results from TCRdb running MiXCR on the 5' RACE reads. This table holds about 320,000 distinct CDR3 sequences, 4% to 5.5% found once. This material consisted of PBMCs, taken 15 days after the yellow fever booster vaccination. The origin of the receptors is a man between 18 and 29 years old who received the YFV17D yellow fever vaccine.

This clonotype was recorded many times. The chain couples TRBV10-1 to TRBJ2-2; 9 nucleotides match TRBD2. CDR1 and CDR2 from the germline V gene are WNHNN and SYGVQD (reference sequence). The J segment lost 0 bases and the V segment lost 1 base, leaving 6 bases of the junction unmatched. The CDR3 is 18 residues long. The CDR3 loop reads CASSELVAGDTNTGELFF. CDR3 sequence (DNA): TGCGCCAGCAGTGAGTTGGTAGCGGGGGACACGAACACCGGGGAGCTGTTTTTT.

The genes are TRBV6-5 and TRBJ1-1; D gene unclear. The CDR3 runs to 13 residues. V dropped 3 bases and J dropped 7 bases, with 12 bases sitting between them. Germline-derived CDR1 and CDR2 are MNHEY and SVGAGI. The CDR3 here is CASSYGPRGEAFF. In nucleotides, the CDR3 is TGTGCCAGCAGTTATGGACCGCGCGGTGAAGCTTTCTTT.